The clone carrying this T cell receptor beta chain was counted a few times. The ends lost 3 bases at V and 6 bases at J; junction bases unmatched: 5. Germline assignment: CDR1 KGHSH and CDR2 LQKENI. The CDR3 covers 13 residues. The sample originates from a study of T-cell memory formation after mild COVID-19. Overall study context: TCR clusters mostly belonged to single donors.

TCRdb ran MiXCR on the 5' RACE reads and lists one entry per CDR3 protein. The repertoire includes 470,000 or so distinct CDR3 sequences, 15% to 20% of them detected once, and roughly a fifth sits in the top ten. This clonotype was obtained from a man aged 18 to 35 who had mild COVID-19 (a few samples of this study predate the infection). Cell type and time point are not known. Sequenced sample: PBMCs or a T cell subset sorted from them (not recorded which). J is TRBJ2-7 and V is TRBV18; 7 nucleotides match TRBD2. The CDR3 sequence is CASSPSRGIEQYF. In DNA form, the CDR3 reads TGTGCCAGCTCACCCTCGCGGGGGATCGAGCAGTACTTC.